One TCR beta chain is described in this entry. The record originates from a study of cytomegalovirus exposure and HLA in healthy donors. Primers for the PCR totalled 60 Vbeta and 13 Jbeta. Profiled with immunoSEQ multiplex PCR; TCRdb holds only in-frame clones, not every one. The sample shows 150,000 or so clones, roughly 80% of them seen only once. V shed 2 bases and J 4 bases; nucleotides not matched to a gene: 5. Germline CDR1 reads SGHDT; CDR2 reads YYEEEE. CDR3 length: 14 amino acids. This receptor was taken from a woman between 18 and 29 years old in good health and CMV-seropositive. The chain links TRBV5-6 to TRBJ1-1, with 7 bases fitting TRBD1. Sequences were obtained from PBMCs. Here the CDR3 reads CASSFGDRVTEAFF. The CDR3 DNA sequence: TGTGCCAGCAGCTTCGGTGACAGGGTCACTGAAGCTTTCTTT.